Below, 27 T cell receptor beta chains from the same sample are listed, as sequenced in a study of blood T cell repertoires in COVID-19. Sequenced by immunoSEQ multiplex PCR; TCRdb stores in-frame clones only, minus some. Altogether more than 150,000 clones are present, 87% being singletons, with the ten largest covering roughly 2.5%. Specimen: peripheral blood. The receptors were sampled from a man aged 35 to 55 with active or convalescent COVID-19.

The V call is TRBV10-1, the J call TRBJ1-1; TRBD1 agrees at 7 bases. Germline CDR1 WNHNN, CDR2 SYGVQD (reference sequence). This CDR3 contains 14 residues. V dropped 5 bases and J dropped 4; count of bases not matched to a gene: 7. This CDR3 is CASSLDRVGTEAFF. The CDR3 DNA reads TGCGCCAGCAGTCTCGACAGGGTCGGCACTGAAGCTTTCTTT.

V and J are TRBV27 and TRBJ2-1; D is possibly TRBD1 (6 bases). Trimming took off 5 bases at V and 2 bases at J, with 16 bases between the two ends. This CDR3 has 16 amino acids. Looked up from germline, CDR1 is MNHEY and CDR2 is SMNVEV (reference sequence). The CDR3 region is CASSPGDTRAYNEQFF. The CDR3 DNA reads TGTGCCAGCAGTCCAGGGGACACCCGGGCCTACAATGAGCAGTTCTTC.

Worth noting for this clone: A clone one base away is much larger, so this may be a read error. The rearrangement uses TRBV6-5 and TRBJ1-5, with 10 bases lining up with TRBD1. V shed 4 bases, J shed 7 bases, and the junction held 1 base outside the gene matches. The CDR3 loop spans 13 amino acids. Looked up from germline, CDR1 is MNHEY and CDR2 is SVGAGI. The CDR3 DNA reads as TGTGCCAGCAGTTGGGACAGGGGACAGCCCCAGCATTTT. Translating it yields CASSWDRGQPQHF.

This clone was detected only a few times. The chain uses TRBV5-1 and TRBJ2-3, with TRBD2 matching over 8 bases. The CDR3 covers 18 residues. CDR1 and CDR2 (germline): SGHRS, YFSETQ. The V segment lost 0 bases and the J segment 2 bases; nucleotides outside the gene matches: 11. CDR3 sequence: CASSLDGERGTYTDTQYF. The CDR3 DNA is TGCGCCAGCAGCTTGGATGGAGAGCGGGGGACCTACACAGATACGCAGTATTTT.

The rearrangement links TRBV20-1 to TRBJ1-6; D might be TRBD1 (5 bases). Trimming pared 3 bases from V and 7 bases from J, leaving 22 bases between. The CDR3 covers 17 residues. CDR1 and CDR2 from the germline V gene are DFQATT and SNEGSKA (reference sequence). The CDR3 is CSASALVMTVGNSPLHF. CDR3 bases: TGCAGTGCTAGTGCCTTAGTAATGACAGTGGGCAATTCACCCCTCCACTTT.

The chain links TRBV6-5 to TRBJ1-3; D is unclear. Germline V gene data show CDR1 as MNHEY and CDR2 as SVGAGI. The CDR3 runs 14 residues. The ends were cut back, 5 bases at V and 4 bases at J, with 12 bases in the middle. The CDR3 coding sequence is TGTGCCAGCAGTAGAGGCAACGGGGGAAACACCATATATTTT. This codes for CASSRGNGGNTIYF.

The table lists this clone with a few counts. The chain uses TRBV7-2 and TRBJ1-6; no reliable D call. The germline V gene encodes CDR1 SGHTA and CDR2 FQGNSA. This CDR3 has 13 residues. V dropped 1 base and J dropped 6 bases, with 4 bases sitting between them. For the CDR3, the DNA is TGTGCCAGCAGCTTAGTGAGTAATTCACCCCTCCACTTT. The encoded protein is CASSLVSNSPLHF. Together with reference TRBV7-2 and TRBJ1-6, the CDR3 gives the full variable domain: GAGVSQSPSNKVTEKGKDVELRCDPISGHTALYWYRQSLGQGLEFLIYFQGNSAPDKSGLPSDRFSAERTGGSVSTLTIQRTQQEDSAVYLCASSLVSNSPLHFGNGTRLTVT.

This clone was detected once. This chain connects TRBV5-1 to TRBJ1-2; D ambiguous. In germline, CDR1 is SGHRS, CDR2 YFSETQ. The CDR3 runs to 14 residues. Trimming removed 4 bases from V and 8 bases from J, with 18 bases in between. As DNA, the CDR3 is TGCGCCAGCAGCCTGTCCGCCTTATATGAGGGCTACACCTTC. It yields the protein CASSLSALYEGYTF.

The rearrangement links TRBV29-1 to TRBJ1-2; D is ambiguous. This CDR3 has 11 residues. Germline lookup yields CDR1 SQVTM and CDR2 ANQGSEA. V was shortened by 6 bases and J by 8 bases, with 13 bases between the two germline ends. CDR3 sequence: CSVGPGYGYTF. The CDR3 region has the DNA TGCAGCGTGGGCCCGGGATACGGCTACACCTTC.

The CDR3 nucleotides are TGTGCCAGTAGTATAAAGACAGTCAATCAGCCCCAGCATTTT. Amino acid sequence: CASSIKTVNQPQHF. This chain connects TRBV19 to TRBJ1-5; D might be TRBD1 (5 bases). The CDR3 is made up of 14 amino acids. Germline V gives CDR1 LNHDA, CDR2 SQIVND (reference sequence). Trimming removed 2 bases from V and 3 bases from J, with 8 bases in between.

The CDR3 region is CASVGGVYGYTF. CDR3 nucleotide sequence: TGTGCCAGTGTGGGGGGGGTATATGGCTACACCTTC. The chain joins TRBV28 to TRBJ1-2, with a possible D match to TRBD1 (5 bases). V lost 9 bases, J lost 5 bases, and 13 bases lay in between. This CDR3 contains 12 residues. Germline CDR1 MDHEN, CDR2 SYDVKM.

The chain couples TRBV4-3 to TRBJ1-6, with D possibly being TRBD1 (6 bases). Germline CDR1 reads LGHNA; CDR2 reads YSLEER. The V end lost 1 base, the J end lost 4 bases, and 17 bases lay between the germline ends. The CDR3 runs 18 residues. CDR3 bases: TGCGCCAGCAGCCAAGGAGGGGGGGCTCCGGCTTATAATTCACCCCTCCACTTT. Protein: CASSQGGGAPAYNSPLHF.

The chain has TRBV5-6 and TRBJ2-5; D possibly corresponds to TRBD2 (5 bases). The CDR3 contains 12 residues. Trimming took 4 bases from V and 7 from J, leaving 11 bases between them. Germline V gene sequence: CDR1 SGHDT, CDR2 YYEEEE. The CDR3 is CASSREGRTQYF. As DNA, the CDR3 is TGTGCCAGCAGCCGCGAAGGGAGGACCCAGTACTTC.

This chain connects TRBV2 to TRBJ1-6, with 7 bases that match TRBD1. Germline CDR1 SNHLY, CDR2 FYNNEI. The CDR3 length is 14 residues. Trimming cost V 6 bases and J 6 bases; bases outside gene matches: 5. CDR3 sequence reads: CASRVDRVNSPLHF. In nucleotides, the CDR3 is TGTGCCAGCAGGGTAGACAGGGTTAATTCACCCCTCCACTTT.

As DNA, the CDR3 is TGTGCCAGTGGGTCGGGAACAGCCTACGAGCAGTACTTC. Amino acid sequence: CASGSGTAYEQYF. This chain uses TRBV6-5 with TRBJ2-7; perhaps TRBD2 as D (5 bases). CDR1 MNHEY and CDR2 SVGAGI come from the germline V gene. V was clipped by 9 bases and J by 2 bases, with 14 bases between them. The CDR3 covers 13 residues.

The rearrangement uses TRBV2 and TRBJ1-4; no clear D gene. Germline assignment: CDR1 SNHLY and CDR2 FYNNEI. The CDR3 spans 14 residues. The V and J ends lost 2 bases and 0 bases respectively, with 4 bases between them. The DNA for the CDR3 is TGTGCCAGCAGTGAACGGGCAACTAATGAAAAACTGTTTTTT. Its translation is CASSERATNEKLFF.

The CDR3 region has the DNA TGTGCCAGCAGCCACAGGGGGCTGGTTAGTTCCCGATCCGGGGAGCTGTTTTTT. Translation: CASSHRGLVSSRSGELFF. The chain employs TRBV11-3 and TRBJ2-2; 9 bases map to TRBD1. The CDR3 covers 18 residues. Germline-derived CDR1 and CDR2 are SGHNT and YENEEA. V lost 5 bases to trimming and J lost 6 bases; unmatched junction nucleotides: 16.

The V and J genes are TRBV5-4 and TRBJ1-2, with 10 nucleotides matching TRBD1. This CDR3 is built from 17 residues. The V gene end was trimmed by 3 bases and the J gene end by 0 bases; junction bases not matched to a gene: 8. From germline, CDR1 is SGHNT and CDR2 YYREEE (reference sequence). The CDR3 sequence is CASSYPGTGVSNYGYTF. Here the CDR3 DNA reads TGTGCCAGCAGCTACCCCGGGACAGGGGTGTCTAACTATGGCTACACCTTC.

This chain connects TRBV30 to TRBJ2-7; maybe TRBD1 (5 bases). Trimming stripped 3 bases from V and 4 bases from J, with 10 bases between. Per the germline V gene, CDR1 is GTSNPN and CDR2 is SVGIG (reference sequence). This CDR3 comprises 12 residues. The CDR3 loop reads CAWSRDWYEQYF. The CDR3 DNA reads as TGTGCCTGGAGCAGGGATTGGTACGAGCAGTACTTC.

The V and J genes are TRBV6-1 and TRBJ2-5; 8 nucleotides align to TRBD2. This CDR3 region has 16 residues. V lost 2 bases and J lost 5; bases outside the gene matches: 10. CDR1 and CDR2 from the germline V gene are MNHNS and SASEGT. CDR3 in amino acids: CASSESARGAWETQYF. The DNA of the CDR3 is TGTGCCAGCAGTGAATCGGCGCGGGGGGCATGGGAGACCCAGTACTTC.

The chain links TRBV10-3 to TRBJ1-2, with a weak D call TRBD1 (5 bases). Trimming took 8 bases from V and 6 from J, leaving 13 bases between them. CDR3 length: 12 residues. The germline CDR1 and CDR2 sequences are ENHRY and SYGVKD. CDR3 sequence reads: CAISSGEDGYTF. CDR3 coding DNA: TGTGCCATCTCCTCGGGGGAAGATGGCTACACCTTC.

The rearrangement links TRBV6-5 to TRBJ1-6, with 7 nucleotides matching TRBD1. Unmatched junction bases numbered 6, after V lost 6 bases and J lost 7 bases. This CDR3 is built from 14 residues. The germline gives CDR1 MNHEY, CDR2 SVGAGI. This CDR3 is CASSYRDSNSPLHF. In nucleotides, the CDR3 is TGTGCCAGCAGCTACCGGGACAGCAATTCACCCCTCCACTTT.

This clone appeared a few times. The chain couples TRBV11-2 to TRBJ2-7; weak D call: TRBD2 (5 bases). The CDR3 is made up of 14 amino acids. Germline CDR1 is SGHAT and CDR2 is FQNNGV. V was pared by 2 bases and J by 2 bases, with 10 bases between. The CDR3 region is CASSLSSGAYEQYF. The DNA for the CDR3 is TGTGCCAGCAGCTTATCATCCGGGGCCTACGAGCAGTACTTC.

The rearrangement links TRBV3-1 (or the pseudogene TRBV3-2) to TRBJ1-2; TRBD1 is a possible D gene (5 bases). CDR1 and CDR2 from the germline V gene are LGHDT and YNNKEL (reference sequence). The CDR3 sequence is 15 residues long. With 2 bases removed from V and 6 bases from J, the gap between germline ends came to 16 bases. The CDR3 reads CASSQKAAGGDGYTF. CDR3 sequence (DNA): TGTGCCAGCAGCCAAAAGGCGGCGGGGGGGGATGGCTACACCTTC.

The V and J genes are TRBV4-1 and TRBJ1-6; the D is unclear. The CDR3 is 15 amino acids. CDR1 MGHRA and CDR2 YSYEKL come from the germline V gene. V was shortened by 4 bases and J by 9 bases, with 16 bases between the two germline ends. The CDR3 loop is CASSPIVSNVSPLHF. Here the CDR3 DNA reads TGCGCCAGCAGCCCGATTGTTTCTAACGTTTCACCCCTCCACTTT.

The chain employs TRBV2 and TRBJ1-1, with unresolved D. V was pared by 2 bases and J by 6 bases, with 4 bases between. Germline CDR1 is SNHLY and CDR2 is FYNNEI. The CDR3 totals 11 residues. CDR3 DNA sequence: TGTGCCAGCAGTGAACAGGCTGAAGCTTTCTTT. Translated: CASSEQAEAFF. The whole variable domain, remainder taken from reference TRBV2 and TRBJ1-1, is EPEVTQTPSHQVTQMGQEVILRCVPISNHLYFYWYRQILGQKVEFLVSFYNNEISEKSEIFDDQFSVERPDGSNFTLKIRSTKLEDSAMYFCASSEQAEAFFGQGTRLTVV.

The gene calls are TRBV29-1 and TRBJ1-2, with 9 bases matching TRBD1. The CDR3 is 12 residues long. J gave up 8 bases and V 6 bases, and 7 bases lay outside the gene matches. Germline V gene lookup returns CDR1 SQVTM and CDR2 ANQGSEA. CDR3: CSVETGGEGYTF. The CDR3 DNA follows: TGCAGCGTCGAAACAGGGGGCGAGGGCTACACCTTC.